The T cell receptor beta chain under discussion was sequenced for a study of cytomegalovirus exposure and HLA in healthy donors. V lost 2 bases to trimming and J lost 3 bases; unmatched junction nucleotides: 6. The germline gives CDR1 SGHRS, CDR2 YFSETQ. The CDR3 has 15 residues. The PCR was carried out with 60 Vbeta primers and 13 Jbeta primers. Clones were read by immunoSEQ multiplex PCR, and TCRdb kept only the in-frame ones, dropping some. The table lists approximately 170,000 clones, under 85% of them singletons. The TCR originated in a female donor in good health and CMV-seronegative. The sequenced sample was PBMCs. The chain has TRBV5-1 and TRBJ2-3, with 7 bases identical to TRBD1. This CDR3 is CASSFTGTETDTQYF. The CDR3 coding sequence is TGCGCCAGCAGCTTCACCGGGACAGAAACAGATACGCAGTATTTT.